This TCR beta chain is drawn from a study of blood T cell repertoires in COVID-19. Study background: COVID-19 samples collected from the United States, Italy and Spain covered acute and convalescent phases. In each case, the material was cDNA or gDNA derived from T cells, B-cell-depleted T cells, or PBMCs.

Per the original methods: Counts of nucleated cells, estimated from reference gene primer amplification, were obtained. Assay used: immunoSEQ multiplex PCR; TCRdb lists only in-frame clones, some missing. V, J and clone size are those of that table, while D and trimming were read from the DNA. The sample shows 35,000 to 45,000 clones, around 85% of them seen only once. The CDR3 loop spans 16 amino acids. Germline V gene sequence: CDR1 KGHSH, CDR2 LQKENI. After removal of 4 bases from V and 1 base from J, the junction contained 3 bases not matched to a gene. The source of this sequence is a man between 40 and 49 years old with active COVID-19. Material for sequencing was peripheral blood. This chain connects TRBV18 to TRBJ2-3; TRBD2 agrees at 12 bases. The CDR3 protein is CASSLRLAGGTDTQYF. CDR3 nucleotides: TGTGCCAGCTCACTAAGACTAGCGGGGGGCACAGATACGCAGTATTTT.